The 25 T cell receptor beta chains below were found in one sample sequenced in a study of blood T cell repertoires in COVID-19. Data came from immunoSEQ multiplex PCR; TCRdb stores just in-frame clones and leaves some out. The table lists approximately 260,000 clones, approximately 90% of them singletons. Sequencing used PBMCs or T cells enriched from blood (not recorded which). These receptors all come from a woman aged 35 to 49 with acute COVID-19.

The chain is built from TRBV28 and TRBJ2-2; a possible D gene is TRBD2 (5 bases). Trimming left V 6 bases short and J 6 bases short, with 17 bases between. CDR1 and CDR2 (germline): MDHEN, SYDVKM. The CDR3 has 15 amino acids. The CDR3 spells CASSSGGERAGELFF. CDR3 nucleotide sequence: TGTGCCAGCAGCTCGGGCGGCGAGAGGGCCGGGGAGCTGTTTTTT. The variable domain in full, with the rest retrieved from reference TRBV28 and TRBJ2-2, is DVKVTQSSRYLVKRTGEKVFLECVQDMDHENMFWYRQDPGLGLRLIYFSYDVKMKEKGDIPEGYSVSREKKERFSLILESASTNQTSMYLCASSSGGERAGELFFGEGSRLTVL.

V usage is TRBV14 and J usage is TRBJ2-1; the match to TRBD2 covers 7 bases. This CDR3 contains 15 residues. The V gene's germline CDR1 is SGHDN and CDR2 FVKESK. V gave up 4 bases and J gave up 5 bases; unmatched junction bases: 8. CDR3 nucleotide sequence: TGTGCCAGCAGCCCCATACTCGGGAGGAACAATGAGCAGTTCTTC. This encodes CASSPILGRNNEQFF.

For the CDR3, the DNA is TGTGCCACCAGTGACCCAGGACAGGAGACGGACACCGGGGAGCTGTTTTTT. Translating gives CATSDPGQETDTGELFF. The rearrangement joins TRBV24-1 to TRBJ2-2; 7 bases fit TRBD1. The CDR3 loop spans 17 amino acids. V shed 4 bases, J shed 3 bases, and the junction held 10 bases outside the gene matches. Germline V CDR1 and CDR2: KGHDR, SFDVKD.

The CDR3 sequence is CASSKQGVISDTQYF. DNA for the CDR3: TGTGCCAGCAGCAAACAGGGGGTAATCTCAGATACGCAGTATTTT. V usage is TRBV7-8 and J usage is TRBJ2-3; 8 positions agree with TRBD1. With 5 bases clipped from V and 4 bases from J, the junction kept 8 bases outside the gene matches. The CDR3 spans 15 residues. Germline V lookup: CDR1 SGHVS, CDR2 FQNEAQ.

The chain links TRBV18 to TRBJ2-2, with D possibly being TRBD1 (5 bases). The ends were cut back, 6 bases at V and 3 bases at J, with 14 bases in the middle. Germline CDR1 and CDR2: KGHSH and LQKENI. The length of the CDR3 is 15 residues. DNA for the CDR3: TGTGCCAGCTCGCAGGGTTCTGCAGACACCGGGGAGCTGTTTTTT. Translated, it gives CASSQGSADTGELFF.

The table lists this clone with a few counts. V usage is TRBV27 and J usage is TRBJ2-2; the match to TRBD2 covers 12 bases. V was clipped by 5 bases and J by 7 bases; unmatched bases: 2. CDR3 length: 14 amino acids. From germline, CDR1 is MNHEY and CDR2 SMNVEV (reference sequence). CDR3 nucleotide sequence: TGTGCCAGCAGTCCGGGACTAGCGGGCGGGGAGCTGTTTTTT. It yields the protein CASSPGLAGGELFF.

The chain recombines TRBV24-1 with TRBJ1-4; maybe TRBD1 (5 bases). Trimming removed 2 bases at V and 6 bases at J, with 9 bases between. CDR3 length: 14 residues. Germline CDR1 KGHDR, CDR2 SFDVKD. The CDR3 reads CATSDSGVDEKLFF. The CDR3, as DNA: TGTGCCACCAGTGATTCGGGGGTCGATGAAAAACTGTTTTTT.

The chain is built from TRBV5-1 and TRBJ2-1; 8 nucleotides match TRBD2. J was trimmed by 6 bases and V by 4 bases; bases with no gene match: 12. CDR1 is SGHRS, CDR2 YFSETQ, per germline. The CDR3 totals 16 residues. The CDR3 loop reads CASSPTGTSIGNEQFF. The DNA for the CDR3 is TGCGCCAGCAGCCCTACCGGGACTAGTATTGGCAATGAGCAGTTCTTC.

This clone was counted between two and nine times. Written as DNA, the CDR3 is TGCGCCAGCAGTGAGTCAGGGAAGCGGGCTGAAGCTTTCTTT. Its protein product is CASSESGKRAEAFF. V gene TRBV10-1 combines with J gene TRBJ1-1; D gene unclear. The germline CDR1 and CDR2 sequences are WNHNN and SYGVQD (reference sequence). The V end lost 0 bases, the J end lost 6 bases, and 11 bases lay between the germline ends. CDR3 length: 14 amino acids.

V is TRBV7-2 and J is TRBJ1-4; the match to TRBD1 covers 7 bases. The germline gives CDR1 SGHTA, CDR2 FQGNSA. J was trimmed by 5 bases and V by 4 bases; bases with no gene match: 4. The CDR3 sequence is 14 residues long. The CDR3 sequence: CASSSRQGNEKLFF. DNA for the CDR3: TGTGCCAGCAGCTCAAGACAGGGAAATGAAAAACTGTTTTTT.

V and J are TRBV29-1 and TRBJ1-1; 10 bases align to TRBD1. The CDR3 has 16 residues. Germline-derived CDR1 and CDR2 are SQVTM and ANQGSEA. The V gene end was trimmed by 5 bases and the J gene end by 0 bases; junction bases not matched to a gene: 9. CDR3 bases: TGCAGCGTTCGGGACAGGGGCTTCACTATGAACACTGAAGCTTTCTTT. Translated: CSVRDRGFTMNTEAFF.

V and J are TRBV28 and TRBJ1-1; D is undetermined. The CDR3 spans 11 residues. Trimming took 4 bases from V and 7 from J, leaving 7 bases between them. Germline CDR1 and CDR2: MDHEN and SYDVKM. Written as DNA, the CDR3 is TGTGCCAGCAGTTGGGAGGGTGAAGCTTTCTTT. It encodes CASSWEGEAFF.

V gene TRBV6-5 combines with J gene TRBJ1-4; D is possibly TRBD1 (5 bases). This CDR3 is built from 14 residues. The V end lost 6 bases, the J end lost 3 bases, and 11 bases lay between the germline ends. Germline values: CDR1 MNHEY, CDR2 SVGAGI. CDR3 amino acids: CASRVGQSNEKLFF. The CDR3 DNA sequence: TGTGCCAGCAGGGTGGGGCAGTCTAATGAAAAACTGTTTTTT.

The chain combines TRBV7-2 with TRBJ2-4; 12 nucleotides match TRBD2. Germline lookup yields CDR1 SGHTA and CDR2 FQGNSA. J gave up 1 base and V 1 base, and 8 bases lay outside the gene matches. The CDR3 covers 19 residues. Here the CDR3 DNA reads TGTGCCAGCAGCTTAGGACTAGCGGGAGTAAGGGGCGCCAAAAACATTCAGTACTTC. Translating gives CASSLGLAGVRGAKNIQYF.

V gene TRBV7-2 combines with J gene TRBJ2-1; 12 bases agree with TRBD2. Per the germline V gene, CDR1 is SGHTA and CDR2 is FQGNSA. This CDR3 comprises 16 residues. V lost 3 bases and J lost 8; bases outside the gene matches: 8. CDR3 bases: TGTGCCAGCAGCTTTTCTAGCGGGAGGGCCGGGTATGAGCAGTTCTTC. This gives the protein CASSFSSGRAGYEQFF.

The chain links TRBV7-9 to TRBJ1-1, with 7 bases matching TRBD1. V was clipped by 5 bases and J by 3 bases; unmatched bases: 3. The CDR3 is made up of 13 amino acids. Germline V gene lookup returns CDR1 SEHNR and CDR2 FQNEAQ (reference sequence). The CDR3 DNA sequence: TGTGCCAGCAGCCTCGGGACAGACACTGAAGCTTTCTTT. It encodes CASSLGTDTEAFF.

The table lists this clone with a count of one. V is TRBV7-2 and J is TRBJ1-5, with D unclear. V dropped 2 bases and J dropped 2 bases, with 10 bases sitting between them. CDR1 is SGHTA and CDR2 is FQGNSA in the germline V gene. This CDR3 has 15 amino acids. CDR3 bases: TGTGCCAGCAGCTTAAGAGGGTCTGGCAATCAGCCCCAGCATTTT. Translating it yields CASSLRGSGNQPQHF.

The J gene is TRBJ1-1, the V gene TRBV29-1; 9 bases agree with TRBD1. Germline CDR1 is SQVTM and CDR2 is ANQGSEA. The CDR3 spans 14 residues. V gave up 3 bases and J gave up 4 bases; unmatched junction bases: 6. The CDR3 loop is CSVDQTGGFTEAFF. The CDR3 nucleotides read TGCAGCGTTGATCAGACAGGGGGATTCACTGAAGCTTTCTTT.

This clone turned up a few times. V and J are TRBV18 and TRBJ1-6; 7 nucleotides agree with TRBD1. Germline V gene lookup returns CDR1 KGHSH and CDR2 LQKENI. The ends lost 3 bases at V and 5 bases at J; junction bases unmatched: 4. The CDR3 sequence is 15 residues long. CDR3 coding DNA: TGTGCCAGCTCACCTGGACAGGCTGATAATTCACCCCTCCACTTT. The encoded protein is CASSPGQADNSPLHF.

This chain joins TRBV9 and TRBJ1-1; D is possibly TRBD1 (5 bases). There are 16 residues in the CDR3. Germline V gives CDR1 SGDLS, CDR2 YYNGEE. V lost 1 base and J 4 bases, leaving 17 bases between the germline ends. The CDR3 DNA reads TGTGCCAGCAGCGTATCATCGCGGGGGTTGGGCACTGAAGCTTTCTTT. Residues: CASSVSSRGLGTEAFF.

The sample holds one count of this clone. The gene calls are TRBV27 and TRBJ2-5; the D is unclear. The CDR3 has 13 residues. The V and J ends lost 3 bases and 5 bases respectively, with 10 bases between them. The germline V gene encodes CDR1 MNHEY and CDR2 SMNVEV (reference sequence). CDR3 in amino acids: CASSFLARETQYF. In DNA form, the CDR3 reads TGTGCCAGCAGTTTCTTAGCTCGGGAGACCCAGTACTTC.

This chain joins TRBV10-1 and TRBJ2-3, with D hard to call. With 0 bases removed from V and 7 bases from J, the gap between germline ends came to 17 bases. Germline CDR1 reads WNHNN; CDR2 reads SYGVQD (reference sequence). The CDR3 sequence is 16 residues long. The CDR3 DNA is TGCGCCAGCAGTGAGTCAGAAGCGAAAGAAGGAAATACGCAGTATTTT. This sequence encodes CASSESEAKEGNTQYF.

On this clone itself: One end of the junction does not line up with germline, which may come from a read error. This chain connects TRBV3-1 (or the pseudogene TRBV3-2) to TRBJ1-1, with 7 positions matching TRBD1. The CDR3 length is 13 residues. Germline CDR1 reads LGHDT; CDR2 reads YNNKEL (reference sequence). CDR3 amino acids: CASSQGMGQKLLF. The CDR3 DNA follows: TGTGCCAGCAGCCAAGGAATGGGACAGAAATTATTATTT.

The genes are TRBV15 and TRBJ2-1; 11 bases are a match to TRBD2. The ends lost 1 base at V and 8 bases at J; junction bases unmatched: 4. CDR3 size: 15 residues. Germline CDR1 reads LNHNV; CDR2 reads YYDKDF (reference sequence). Written as DNA, the CDR3 is TGTGCCACCAGCAGAGGACTAGCGGGACAAGATGAGCAGTTCTTC. Translated, it gives CATSRGLAGQDEQFF.

The chain has TRBV15 and TRBJ1-1; 8 bases line up with TRBD1. Trimming at V came to 8 bases and at J to 3 bases, leaving 2 bases not matched to a gene. Germline CDR1 reads LNHNV; CDR2 reads YYDKDF (reference sequence). The CDR3 length is 12 residues. CDR3 loop: CATRGQDTEAFF. CDR3 nucleotide sequence: TGTGCCACCCGGGGACAGGACACTGAAGCTTTCTTT.